The source of this TCR beta chain is a study of shared clonotypes between healthy human individuals. The assay ran at deep level. Every subset had its genomic DNA shared out evenly among several immunoSEQ plates. In the study's own analysis: ImmunoSEQ supplied junction-only sequences lacking quality scores, so filtering was different. Profiled with immunoSEQ multiplex PCR; TCRdb holds only in-frame clones, not every one. Clone size and the V and J calls come from that table; the DNA yielded D and trimming. The table lists hundreds of thousands of clones, roughly 77% of them singletons, with 13% in the top ten. In its sample, this clone was seen a few times. Germline-derived CDR1 and CDR2 are MDHEN and SYDVKM. The CDR3 runs to 13 residues. Trimming shortened V by 8 bases and J by 0 bases, and 9 bases separated the two germline ends.

The specimen was PBMCs. The clonotype originates from a woman between 40 and 55 years old in good health. Some clones in this sample may be carry-over from other donors' samples. The J gene is TRBJ2-3, the V gene TRBV28; D ambiguous. The CDR3 sequence: CASLMLSTDTQYF. As DNA, the CDR3 is TGTGCCAGCCTAATGCTTAGCACAGATACGCAGTATTTT.